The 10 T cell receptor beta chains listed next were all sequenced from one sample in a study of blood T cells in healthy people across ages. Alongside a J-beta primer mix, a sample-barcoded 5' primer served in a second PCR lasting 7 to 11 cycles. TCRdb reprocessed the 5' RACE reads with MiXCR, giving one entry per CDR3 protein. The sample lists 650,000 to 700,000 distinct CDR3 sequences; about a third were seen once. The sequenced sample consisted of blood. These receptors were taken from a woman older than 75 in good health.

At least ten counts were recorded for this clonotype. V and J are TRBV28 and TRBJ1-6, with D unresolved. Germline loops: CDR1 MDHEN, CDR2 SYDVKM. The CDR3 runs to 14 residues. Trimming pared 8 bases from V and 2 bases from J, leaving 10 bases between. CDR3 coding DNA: TGTGCCAGCGCCCGTGGGACCTATAATTCACCCCTCCACTTT. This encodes CASARGTYNSPLHF. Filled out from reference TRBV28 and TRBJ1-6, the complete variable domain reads DVKVTQSSRYLVKRTGEKVFLECVQDMDHENMFWYRQDPGLGLRLIYFSYDVKMKEKGDIPEGYSVSREKKERFSLILESASTNQTSMYLCASARGTYNSPLHFGNGTRLTVT.

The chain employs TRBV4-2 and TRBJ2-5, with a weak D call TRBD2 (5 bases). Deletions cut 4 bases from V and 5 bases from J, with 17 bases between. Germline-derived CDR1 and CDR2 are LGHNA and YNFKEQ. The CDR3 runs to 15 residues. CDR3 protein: CASSLNFGVGETQYF. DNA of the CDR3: TGTGCCAGCAGCCTAAACTTCGGGGTCGGGGAGACCCAGTACTTC.

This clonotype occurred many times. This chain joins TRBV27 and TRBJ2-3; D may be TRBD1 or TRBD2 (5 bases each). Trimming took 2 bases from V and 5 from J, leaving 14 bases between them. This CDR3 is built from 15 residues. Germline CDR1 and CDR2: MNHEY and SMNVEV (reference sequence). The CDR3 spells CASSLEGERGDTQYF. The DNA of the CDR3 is TGTGCCAGCAGTTTAGAAGGGGAACGGGGAGATACGCAGTATTTT.

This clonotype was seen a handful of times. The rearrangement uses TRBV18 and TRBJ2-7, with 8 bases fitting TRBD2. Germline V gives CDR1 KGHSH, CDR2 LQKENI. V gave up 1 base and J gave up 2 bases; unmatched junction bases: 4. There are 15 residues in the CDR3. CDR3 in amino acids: CASSPQSGGTYEQYF. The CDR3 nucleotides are TGTGCCAGCTCACCACAAAGCGGGGGAACCTACGAGCAGTACTTC.

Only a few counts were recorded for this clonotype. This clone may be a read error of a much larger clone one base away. CDR3 amino acids: CARSTPGANVLTF. CDR3 DNA sequence: TGTGCCAGGAGTACACCAGGGGCCAACGTCCTGACTTTC. J is TRBJ2-6 and V is TRBV19; D unclear. The CDR3 consists of 13 residues. From germline, CDR1 is LNHDA and CDR2 SQIVND (reference sequence).

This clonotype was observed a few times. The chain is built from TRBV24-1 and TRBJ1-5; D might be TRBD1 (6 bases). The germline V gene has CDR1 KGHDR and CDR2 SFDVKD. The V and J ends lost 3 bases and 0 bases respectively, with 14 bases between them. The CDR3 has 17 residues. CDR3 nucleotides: TGTGCCACCAGTGATCCGCGGGACACCTATAGCAATCAGCCCCAGCATTTT. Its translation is CATSDPRDTYSNQPQHF.

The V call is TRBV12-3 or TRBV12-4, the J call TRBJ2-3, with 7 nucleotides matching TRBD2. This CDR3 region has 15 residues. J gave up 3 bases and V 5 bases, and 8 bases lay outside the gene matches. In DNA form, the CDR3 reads TGTGCCAGCAGTCTCCGTCAGCGGGGAACAGATACGCAGTATTTT. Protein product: CASSLRQRGTDTQYF.

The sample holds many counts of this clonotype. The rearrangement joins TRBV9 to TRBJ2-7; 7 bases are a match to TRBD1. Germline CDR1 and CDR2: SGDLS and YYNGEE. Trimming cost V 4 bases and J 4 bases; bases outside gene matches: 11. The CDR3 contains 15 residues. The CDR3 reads CASSQSSTGRYEQYF. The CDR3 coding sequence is TGTGCCAGCAGCCAATCTTCGACAGGGCGATACGAGCAGTACTTC.

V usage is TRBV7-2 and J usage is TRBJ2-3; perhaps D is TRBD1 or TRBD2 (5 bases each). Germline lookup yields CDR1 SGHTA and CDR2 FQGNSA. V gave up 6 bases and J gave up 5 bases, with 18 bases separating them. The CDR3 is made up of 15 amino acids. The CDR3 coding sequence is TGTGCCAGCAGTCCCCGGGACGTAGGATTAGATACGCAGTATTTT. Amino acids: CASSPRDVGLDTQYF. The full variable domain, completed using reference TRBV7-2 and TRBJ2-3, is GAGVSQSPSNKVTEKGKDVELRCDPISGHTALYWYRQSLGQGLEFLIYFQGNSAPDKSGLPSDRFSAERTGGSVSTLTIQRTQQEDSAVYLCASSPRDVGLDTQYFGPGTRLTVL.

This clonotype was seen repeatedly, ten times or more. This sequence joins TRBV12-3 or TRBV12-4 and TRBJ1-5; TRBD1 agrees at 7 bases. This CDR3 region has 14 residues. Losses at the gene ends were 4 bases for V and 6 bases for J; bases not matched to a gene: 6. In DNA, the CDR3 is TGTGCCAGCAGTTACAGGGGCGGGGGTCAGCCCCAGCATTTT. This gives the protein CASSYRGGGQPQHF.